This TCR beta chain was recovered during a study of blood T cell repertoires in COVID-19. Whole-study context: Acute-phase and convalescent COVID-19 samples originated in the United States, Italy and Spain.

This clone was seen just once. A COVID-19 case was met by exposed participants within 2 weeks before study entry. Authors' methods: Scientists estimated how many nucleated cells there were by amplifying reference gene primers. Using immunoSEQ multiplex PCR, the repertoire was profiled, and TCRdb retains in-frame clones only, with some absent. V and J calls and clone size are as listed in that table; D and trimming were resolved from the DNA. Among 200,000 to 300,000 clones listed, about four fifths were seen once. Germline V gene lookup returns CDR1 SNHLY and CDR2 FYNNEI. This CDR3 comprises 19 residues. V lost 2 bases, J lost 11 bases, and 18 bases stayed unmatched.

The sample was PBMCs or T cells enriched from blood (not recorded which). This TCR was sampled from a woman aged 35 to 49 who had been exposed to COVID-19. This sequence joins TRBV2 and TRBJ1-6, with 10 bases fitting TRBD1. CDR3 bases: TGTGCCAGCAGTGAAAGAAGGGACAGGGGCAGGAGACTAAGGGCACCCCTCCACTTT. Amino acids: CASSERRDRGRRLRAPLHF.